The present T cell receptor beta chain was sequenced within a study of identical twins. TCRdb called the 5' RACE reads again in MiXCR, with one record for every CDR3 protein. The table includes hundreds of thousands of distinct CDR3 sequences, about 7% detected once. All of the donors were Caucasians in good health. CDR1 SGHVS and CDR2 FQNEAQ come from the germline V gene. The CDR3 spans 16 residues. V dropped 5 bases and J dropped 12; count of bases not matched to a gene: 18. This sample also belongs to another study, concerning yellow fever vaccine responses in identical twins.

The chain carries TRBV7-8 and TRBJ2-1; 8 nucleotides match TRBD2. The sequencing sample was made of memory (CD45RO+) T cells sorted from blood. This receptor was taken from a woman aged 18-29 years in good health. The CDR3, as DNA: TGTGCCAGCAGCCCCGCCCGGGGGGGGGCTCGGCCCCCGCAGTTCTTC. Protein product: CASSPARGGARPPQFF.